These 21 T cell receptor beta chains were all obtained from the same sample, sequenced in a study of CD8 T cells in ankylosing spondylitis. TCRdb reanalysed the 5' RACE reads using MiXCR and keeps one entry per CDR3 protein. The data contain about 250,000 distinct CDR3 sequences, 30% to 35% of them seen just once; the ten biggest clones take up 3.5% to 4.5%. The sequenced material came from blood, either unsorted or a sorted T cell fraction (not recorded which). These receptors were taken from a male donor with ankylosing spondylitis or in good health (not recorded which).

The genes are TRBV6-1 and TRBJ2-7, with a possible D match to TRBD1 (5 bases). The CDR3 length is 13 residues. Germline V gene sequence: CDR1 MNHNS, CDR2 SASEGT. V was pared by 4 bases and J by 5 bases, with 12 bases between. The CDR3 region has the DNA TGTGCCAGCAGTGGCCCCAGGGCCCACGAGCAGTACTTC. This sequence encodes CASSGPRAHEQYF.

This clonotype was detected a few times. The chain employs TRBV20-1 and TRBJ2-1; 10 bases are a match to TRBD2. CDR3 length: 14 residues. V shed 5 bases, J shed 3 bases, and the junction held 4 bases outside the gene matches. CDR1 DFQATT and CDR2 SNEGSKA come from the germline V gene (reference sequence). The CDR3 here is CSAVQRGGYNEQFF. The DNA for the CDR3 is TGCAGTGCTGTACAGCGGGGGGGCTACAATGAGCAGTTCTTC.

The chain is built from TRBV7-8 and TRBJ2-7; 7 nucleotides line up with TRBD2. V lost 1 base to trimming and J lost 0 bases; unmatched junction nucleotides: 6. The germline gives CDR1 SGHVS, CDR2 FQNEAQ. CDR3 length equals 16 residues. The CDR3: CASSLVSSGVSYEQYF. In nucleotides, the CDR3 is TGTGCCAGCAGCTTAGTTTCTAGCGGCGTCTCCTACGAGCAGTACTTC.

The chain has TRBV3-1 and TRBJ2-7; 10 nucleotides line up with TRBD2. This CDR3 has 18 amino acids. Germline-derived CDR1 and CDR2 are LGHDT and YNNKEL (reference sequence). Trimming at V came to 1 base and at J to 1 base, leaving 10 bases not matched to a gene. The CDR3 sequence is CASSQVPGGLAESYEQYF. DNA of the CDR3: TGTGCCAGCAGCCAAGTTCCAGGTGGACTAGCGGAGTCCTACGAGCAGTACTTC.

CDR3 sequence (DNA): TGCAGTGCTAGAGATGCGCCAGAAGTGGGGGAGACCCAGTACTTC. Translation: CSARDAPEVGETQYF. V usage is TRBV20-1 and J usage is TRBJ2-5, with D hard to call. The CDR3 has 15 amino acids. The germline V gene has CDR1 DFQATT and CDR2 SNEGSKA (reference sequence). Trimming left V 0 bases short and J 5 bases short, with 16 bases between.

The chain links TRBV15 to TRBJ2-7; 9 bases map to TRBD2. V lost 0 bases, J lost 2 bases, and 8 bases stayed unmatched. CDR3 length: 17 residues. The V gene's germline CDR1 is LNHNV and CDR2 YYDKDF (reference sequence). The CDR3 spells CATSRDSASGATYEQYF. The CDR3 DNA follows: TGTGCCACCAGCAGAGATTCTGCTAGCGGGGCCACCTACGAGCAGTACTTC.

The chain links TRBV7-9 to TRBJ2-1; no clear D gene. From germline, CDR1 is SEHNR and CDR2 FQNEAQ (reference sequence). V lost 1 base and J lost 1, with 5 bases in between. The CDR3 totals 14 residues. The CDR3, as DNA: TGTGCCAGCAGCTTAGTCAGTTCCTACAATGAGCAGTTCTTC. This codes for CASSLVSSYNEQFF.

The chain links TRBV5-1 to TRBJ1-2, with 8 bases aligning to TRBD1. The V gene's germline CDR1 is SGHRS and CDR2 YFSETQ. The CDR3 consists of 15 residues. V was pared by 0 bases and J by 5 bases, with 6 bases of the junction left unmatched. For the CDR3, the DNA is TGCGCCAGCAGCTTGGAACAGGGGGTGTGGTATGGCTACACCTTC. Translation: CASSLEQGVWYGYTF.

This clonotype has just a few counts. The CDR3 here is CASTKWGLLREQYF. The CDR3, as DNA: TGTGCCAGCACCAAATGGGGGCTTCTACGGGAGCAGTACTTC. The rearrangement joins TRBV6-1 to TRBJ2-7; possibly TRBD1 for D (6 bases). Germline-derived CDR1 and CDR2 are MNHNS and SASEGT. This CDR3 is built from 14 residues. With 7 bases removed from V and 7 bases from J, the gap between germline ends came to 20 bases.

CDR3 region: CASSPQGDGAEAFF. The CDR3 region has the DNA TGTGCCAGCTCACCACAGGGTGACGGGGCTGAAGCTTTCTTT. The chain combines TRBV18 with TRBJ1-1, with D unresolved. The CDR3 extends over 14 amino acids. V dropped 1 base and J dropped 6 bases, with 12 bases sitting between them. Germline V lookup: CDR1 KGHSH, CDR2 LQKENI.

The rearrangement links TRBV28 to TRBJ2-7, with TRBD2 as a possible D gene (5 bases). V lost 6 bases to trimming and J lost 3 bases, with 24 bases between them. Germline V gene data show CDR1 as MDHEN and CDR2 as SYDVKM. This CDR3 region has 17 residues. CDR3 residues: CASRLGSSSGRYYEQYF. The CDR3, as DNA: TGTGCCAGCAGGCTCGGCTCCTCCTCGGGGAGATACTACGAGCAGTACTTC.

This clonotype was detected a few times. J is TRBJ2-1 and V is TRBV7-9, with D possibly TRBD1 on 5 matching bases. V gave up 5 bases and J gave up 12 bases, with 20 bases separating them. This CDR3 is built from 14 residues. CDR1 is SEHNR, CDR2 FQNEAQ, per germline (reference sequence). CDR3 protein: CASSTGSNGRGQFF. CDR3 in DNA: TGTGCCAGCAGCACCGGGTCCAACGGTAGGGGGCAGTTCTTC.

The V call is TRBV20-1, the J call TRBJ2-7; TRBD2 is a possible D gene (6 bases). V lost 5 bases to trimming and J lost 3 bases, with 17 bases between them. CDR1 and CDR2 (germline): DFQATT, SNEGSKA (reference sequence). The CDR3 runs 14 residues. This chain's CDR3 is CSARGRGLLYEQYF. The CDR3 DNA is TGCAGTGCTCGGGGACGCGGACTACTCTACGAGCAGTACTTC.

The V and J genes are TRBV7-9 and TRBJ2-7, with D tentatively TRBD1 (5 bases). Between the trimmed V and J ends, which lost 3 bases and 3 bases, there was a span of 9 bases. The CDR3 length is 13 residues. Germline V gene data show CDR1 as SEHNR and CDR2 as FQNEAQ (reference sequence). The DNA of the CDR3 is TGTGCCAGCAGCTTTGACAGCCACTACGAGCAGTACTTC. Amino acids: CASSFDSHYEQYF.

The CDR3 is CASSLATGRFF. The CDR3 coding sequence is TGTGCCAGCAGCTTAGCGACAGGTCGGTTCTTC. The rearrangement joins TRBV7-2 to TRBJ2-1; the D gene is possibly TRBD1 (6 bases). This CDR3 contains 11 residues. V was cut by 0 bases and J by 15 bases, with 9 bases left in between. Germline V gives CDR1 SGHTA, CDR2 FQGNSA.

This chain uses TRBV5-1 with TRBJ2-5; 10 bases map to TRBD2. Losses at the gene ends were 3 bases for V and 2 bases for J; bases not matched to a gene: 4. Germline values: CDR1 SGHRS, CDR2 YFSETQ. The CDR3 runs 15 residues. The chain's CDR3 is CASSYGTSDQETQYF. The CDR3 DNA reads TGCGCCAGCAGCTACGGGACTAGCGATCAAGAGACCCAGTACTTC.

This clonotype was seen only a few times. The chain recombines TRBV20-1 with TRBJ2-1, with TRBD1 matching over 8 bases. The V gene end was trimmed by 5 bases and the J gene end by 2 bases; junction bases not matched to a gene: 5. The CDR3 loop spans 14 amino acids. Germline values: CDR1 DFQATT, CDR2 SNEGSKA (reference sequence). The DNA for the CDR3 is TGCAGTGCTGAGGACAGGGAGGCCTACAATGAGCAGTTCTTC. This translates into CSAEDREAYNEQFF.

V usage is TRBV12-3 or TRBV12-4 and J usage is TRBJ2-3; 8 nucleotides line up with TRBD2. The CDR3 is 16 amino acids. V was pared by 5 bases and J by 6 bases, with 13 bases of the junction left unmatched. In nucleotides, the CDR3 is TGTGCCAGCAGTCCGACCCTCGGGGGGGCCTCGGATACGCAGTATTTT. This codes for CASSPTLGGASDTQYF.

This sequence joins TRBV24-1 and TRBJ2-7, with 9 bases matching TRBD1. V was clipped by 3 bases and J by 5 bases; unmatched bases: 13. The CDR3 is 17 residues long. In germline, CDR1 is KGHDR, CDR2 SFDVKD. CDR3 amino acids: CATSDPAADRGSHEQYF. The CDR3 coding sequence is TGTGCCACCAGTGATCCCGCAGCGGACAGGGGATCCCACGAGCAGTACTTC.

This clonotype occurred a few times. This sequence joins TRBV5-1 and TRBJ2-1, with a possible D match to TRBD1 (6 bases). This CDR3 has 14 amino acids. Per germline, CDR1 SGHRS and CDR2 YFSETQ. Trimming removed 4 bases at V and 9 bases at J, with 17 bases between. The CDR3 loop reads CASSPVGQGGEQFF. The CDR3, as DNA: TGCGCCAGCAGCCCCGTGGGACAAGGAGGTGAGCAGTTCTTC.

The chain carries TRBV10-3 and TRBJ2-1, with D uncertain. The germline CDR1 and CDR2 sequences are ENHRY and SYGVKD. The CDR3 has 13 amino acids. Between the trimmed V and J ends, which lost 0 bases and 10 bases, there was a span of 10 bases. The CDR3 nucleotides read TGTGCCATCAGTGAGTCGACGGCAACCGAGCAGTTCTTC. This codes for CAISESTATEQFF.